This T cell receptor (beta chain) was obtained from a study of early T cells in non-severe SARS-CoV-2 infection. The overall study: It was bulk RNA from unsorted whole blood that was sequenced, and the chains were unpaired.

The library protocol tagged individual cDNA molecules with unique molecular identifiers. TCRdb analysed the 5' RACE reads with MiXCR anew, one entry per CDR3 protein. The sample contains about 56,000 distinct CDR3 sequences, 8% to 11% of which appear only once. This clonotype was counted many times. CDR1 MNHEY and CDR2 SVGAGI come from the germline V gene. V lost 3 bases and J lost 0, with 11 bases in between. The CDR3 loop spans 16 amino acids. The J gene is TRBJ2-2, the V gene TRBV6-5; D uncertain. The sequence derives from an adult who was a healthcare worker with PCR-confirmed SARS-CoV-2 infection or an uninfected control (not recorded which). The source material was whole blood. For the CDR3, the DNA is TGTGCCAGCAGTTATTGGGTTATCCCGAACACCGGGGAGCTGTTTTTT. Amino acids: CASSYWVIPNTGELFF.